The present TCR beta chain was sequenced within a study of shared clonotypes between healthy human individuals. Study-wide results and caveats: Generally, naive subsets came out with larger estimated richness than memory subsets.

Concerning this clone itself: Its antigen is not identified.

Losses at the gene ends were 11 bases for V and 1 base for J; bases not matched to a gene: 9. The CDR3 has 14 amino acids. The germline gives CDR1 ENHRY, CDR2 SYGVKD. In the authors' workflow: ImmunoSEQ junction-only sequences lacked quality scores, so their filtering differed. Produced via immunoSEQ multiplex PCR; TCRdb's table is partial and in-frame only. From that table come the V and J calls and clone size; the DNA was used to work out D and trimming. This table has about 680,000 clones, around 72% appearing once. This chain joins TRBV10-3 and TRBJ2-3; 7 nucleotides line up with TRBD2. Sequenced sample: memory CD4+ T cells sorted from blood. Subset in this sample: CD45RA-negative fraction. The sequence was collected from a woman aged 25 to 45 in good health. The DNA of the CDR3 is TGTGCCTCGCAGACTAGCTTTGGCACAGATACGCAGTATTTT. This sequence encodes CASQTSFGTDTQYF.